This T cell receptor beta chain comes out of a study of technical replicates of blood from a handful of donors. Germline V gives CDR1 MNHNS, CDR2 SASEGT. Deletions cut 4 bases from V and 3 bases from J, with 6 bases between. The CDR3 length is 12 residues. Generated by immunoSEQ multiplex PCR, the TCRdb table keeps only in-frame clones and is missing some. The data contain roughly 65,000 clones, 80% to 90% of them seen just once; the ten biggest clones take up roughly 4.5%. The material sequenced was PBMCs. The gene calls are TRBV6-1 and TRBJ1-2; D is unresolved. This sequence originates from a human donor in good health. Some clones in this sample may be carry-over from other donors' samples. The CDR3 DNA reads as TGTGCCAGCAGTGTTCGTGACTATGGCTACACCTTC. Its protein product is CASSVRDYGYTF.